This T cell receptor beta chain was recovered during a study of blood T cell repertoires in COVID-19. About the study: Samples came from the United States, Italy and Spain, spanning acute and convalescent COVID-19. The analysed material was cDNA or gDNA that came from T cells, B-cell-depleted T cells, or PBMCs.

Assay: immunoSEQ multiplex PCR; the TCRdb copy retains only in-frame clones and omits some. The sample includes roughly 140,000 clones, 87% of them seen just once. Trimming stripped 3 bases from V and 5 bases from J, with 13 bases between. Germline V gene data show CDR1 as SGHAT and CDR2 as FQNNGV. The CDR3 sequence is 14 residues long. Residents of approximately 25 US areas, aged roughly 18 to 89 years, made up the participants. Recovered status applied to Cohort 3 donors who had two consecutive negative PCRs. It also applied to those with clearance or with symptom resolution. The chain joins TRBV11-2 to TRBJ2-5; the D is unclear. Sequencing used PBMCs or T cells enriched from blood (not recorded which). The TCR sequence derives from a man in his fifties or sixties who had recovered from COVID-19. The CDR3 protein is CASSFSPGDETQYF. The DNA of the CDR3 is TGTGCCAGCAGCTTTTCGCCGGGTGATGAGACCCAGTACTTC.